These 18 T cell receptor beta chains share one sample of origin, sequenced in a study of T cell repertoires in cytomegalovirus infection (dated by TCRdb to between 2017 and 2020). The data were produced on an Illumina HiSeq 1500. TCRdb redid the processing of the public reads, applying fastp at Q25 and MiXCR, and retained in-frame beta chains. Entries are consolidated by CDR3 protein sequence, retaining the most common genes and DNA. For this sample there are some 350,000 distinct CDR3 sequences; 18% appear just once. The ten largest clones add up to approximately 10% of the sample. The sequenced sample was PBMCs. Every receptor here comes from a human donor in good health (CMV status not recorded). Some clones in this sample may be carry-over from other donors' samples.

There are many counts of this clonotype. Here the CDR3 reads CASSLFAGAYGYTF. Here the CDR3 DNA reads TGTGCCAGCAGTCTTTTTGCAGGGGCCTATGGCTACACCTTC. The chain joins TRBV7-2 to TRBJ1-2; the D gene is possibly TRBD1 (6 bases). The CDR3 has 14 residues. The germline CDR1 and CDR2 sequences are SGHTA and FQGNSA. The V and J ends lost 6 bases and 4 bases respectively, with 15 bases between them.

The rearrangement links TRBV5-1 to TRBJ2-3; maybe TRBD1 (6 bases). Trimming cost V 1 base and J 6 bases, with 15 bases left between them. Germline lookup yields CDR1 SGHRS and CDR2 YFSETQ. There are 15 residues in the CDR3. The chain's CDR3 is CASSLSASQGDTQYF. The CDR3 DNA reads as TGCGCCAGCAGCTTGAGTGCGAGCCAGGGGGATACGCAGTATTTT.

The V call is TRBV7-9, the J call TRBJ1-1, with TRBD1 as a possible D gene (6 bases). CDR1 SEHNR and CDR2 FQNEAQ come from the germline V gene (reference sequence). The CDR3 extends over 15 amino acids. V shed 6 bases and J shed 6 bases, with 20 bases lying between them. The DNA of the CDR3 is TGTGCCAGCAGTTTCCTCCGGGACAATAACCCTGAAGCTTTCTTT. Protein: CASSFLRDNNPEAFF.

This clonotype was seen a few times. The CDR3 loop is CASSFGFLYQETQYF. CDR3 DNA sequence: TGTGCCAGCAGTTTTGGGTTCCTGTACCAAGAGACCCAGTACTTC. The rearrangement links TRBV28 to TRBJ2-5; no clear D gene. Germline V gives CDR1 MDHEN, CDR2 SYDVKM. This CDR3 spans 15 amino acids. V shed 3 bases and J shed 0 bases, with 11 bases lying between them.

The chain links TRBV20-1 to TRBJ2-5; tentatively, D is TRBD1 or TRBD2 (5 bases each). Trimming left V 8 bases short and J 6 bases short, with 19 bases between. This CDR3 contains 13 residues. Germline CDR1 is DFQATT and CDR2 is SNEGSKA (reference sequence). The CDR3 here is CSPQVAPGQTQYF. Here the CDR3 DNA reads TGCAGTCCTCAGGTGGCCCCGGGGCAGACCCAGTACTTC.

This chain joins TRBV2 and TRBJ1-5, with D unclear. The germline V gene encodes CDR1 SNHLY and CDR2 FYNNEI. The CDR3 is 13 residues long. The V and J ends lost 6 bases and 5 bases respectively, with 11 bases between them. DNA for the CDR3: TGTGCCAGCAGCGCCCTTGGGGATCAGCCCCAGCATTTT. It encodes CASSALGDQPQHF.

The table lists this clonotype with a few counts. The chain is built from TRBV4-1 and TRBJ2-5, with D perhaps given as TRBD1 or TRBD2 (6 bases each). V was cut by 6 bases and J by 5 bases, with 22 bases left in between. The V gene's germline CDR1 is MGHRA and CDR2 YSYEKL. The CDR3 runs 16 residues. The CDR3 loop reads CASRGGIGGAKETQYF. CDR3 DNA sequence: TGCGCCAGCAGGGGGGGTATTGGGGGCGCGAAGGAGACCCAGTACTTC.

The rearrangement links TRBV20-1 to TRBJ2-7; 9 bases fit TRBD2. Germline trimming cut 5 bases from V and 4 bases from J; bases unmatched to any gene: 6. The germline V gene has CDR1 DFQATT and CDR2 SNEGSKA (reference sequence). This CDR3 contains 13 residues. CDR3 sequence: CSAVGREGYEQYF. The CDR3 DNA follows: TGCAGTGCTGTCGGGCGGGAGGGGTACGAGCAGTACTTC.

This chain connects TRBV5-4 to TRBJ2-3, with D perhaps given as TRBD1 or TRBD2 (5 bases each). V lost 2 bases and J lost 4, with 14 bases in between. This CDR3 spans 15 amino acids. Germline CDR1 reads SGHNT; CDR2 reads YYREEE (reference sequence). The CDR3 nucleotides are TGTGCCAGCAGCTTAACGGGACCCGGGGCAGATACGCAGTATTTT. It encodes CASSLTGPGADTQYF.

This clonotype was counted many times. This rearrangement joins TRBV7-9 to TRBJ2-4; 10 nucleotides match TRBD2. V lost 5 bases to trimming and J lost 0 bases; unmatched junction nucleotides: 19. The CDR3 runs to 21 residues. Germline V gene data show CDR1 as SEHNR and CDR2 as FQNEAQ (reference sequence). For the CDR3, the DNA is TGTGCCAGCAGCGAAGAAGCCGAAAGACTAGCGGGTACACTAGCCAAAAACATTCAGTACTTC. This encodes CASSEEAERLAGTLAKNIQYF.

This clonotype occurred a few times. The chain uses TRBV30 and TRBJ2-4; 8 positions agree with TRBD2. This CDR3 region has 13 residues. V was clipped by 5 bases and J by 9 bases; unmatched bases: 9. Germline V CDR1 and CDR2: GTSNPN, SVGIG (reference sequence). The CDR3 loop is CAWGATSGRIQYF. The CDR3 DNA reads as TGTGCCTGGGGAGCAACTAGCGGTCGCATTCAGTACTTC.

This clonotype was seen only a few times. The J gene is TRBJ2-7, the V gene TRBV5-5, with a weak D call TRBD2 (6 bases). The CDR3 totals 16 residues. The germline V and J ends were trimmed by 0 bases and 4 bases, with 17 bases remaining between them. The germline V gene has CDR1 SGHKS and CDR2 YYEKEE (reference sequence). The CDR3 nucleotides read TGTGCCAGCAGCTTGGATTCCGGGACTGGGGCATACGAGCAGTACTTC. Amino acids: CASSLDSGTGAYEQYF. The full variable domain, its missing parts supplied by reference TRBV5-5 and TRBJ2-7, is DAGVTQSPTHLIKTRGQQVTLRCSPISGHKSVSWYQQVLGQGPQFIFQYYEKEERGRGNFPDRFSARQFPNYSSELNVNALLLGDSALYLCASSLDSGTGAYEQYFGPGTRLTVT.

For this clonotype: A junction end diverges from the germline sequence, so it may reflect a read error. V is TRBV7-2 and J is TRBJ1-6; the D is unclear. The germline V gene encodes CDR1 SGHTA and CDR2 FQGNSA. The CDR3 runs to 16 residues. CDR3 residues: CASSLVRSSYNSPHHF. The CDR3, as DNA: TGTGCCAGCAGCTTAGTGAGAAGCTCCTATAATTCACCCCACCACTTT.

This clonotype was counted a few times. With a much larger clone just one base away, this may be a read error. The rearrangement uses TRBV7-4 and TRBJ2-7; no definite D call. The CDR3 is made up of 11 amino acids. The V and J ends lost 3 bases and 6 bases respectively, with 6 bases between them. Germline V gives CDR1 SGHVT, CDR2 SQSDAQ. DNA for the CDR3: TGTGCCAGCAGCTTTGACGGCGAGCAGTACTTC. Translation: CASSFDGEQYF.

The chain is built from TRBV7-8 and TRBJ2-1, with 9 bases lining up with TRBD2. The CDR3 runs 16 residues. Germline V gene sequence: CDR1 SGHVS, CDR2 FQNEAQ. V was clipped by 3 bases and J by 0 bases; unmatched bases: 3. CDR3 loop: CASSFSGSSSYNEQFF. Here the CDR3 DNA reads TGTGCCAGCAGCTTTAGCGGGAGCTCCTCCTACAATGAGCAGTTCTTC.

This clonotype was counted only a few times. The chain recombines TRBV7-3 with TRBJ2-7; D is perhaps TRBD1 (6 bases). With 4 bases removed from V and 5 bases from J, the gap between germline ends came to 18 bases. Per the germline V gene, CDR1 is SGHTA and CDR2 is FQGTGA. This CDR3 contains 15 residues. This CDR3 is CASSSAAWGRNEQYF. The CDR3 DNA follows: TGTGCCAGCAGCTCTGCTGCTTGGGGGCGAAACGAGCAGTACTTC.

This clonotype occurred a few times. V gene TRBV4-1 combines with J gene TRBJ1-5; tentative D call: TRBD1 (5 bases). Germline CDR1 is MGHRA and CDR2 is YSYEKL. This CDR3 is built from 15 residues. Trimming took off 3 bases at V and 6 bases at J, with 15 bases between the two ends. This CDR3 is CASSHRRGEGQPQHF. The CDR3 region has the DNA TGCGCCAGCAGCCATCGAAGGGGCGAGGGTCAGCCCCAGCATTTT.

This clonotype came up a few times. CDR3 amino acids: CASSSTAFISWGDYEQYF. In DNA, the CDR3 is TGTGCCAGCAGCTCAACCGCCTTTATAAGTTGGGGGGACTACGAGCAGTACTTC. The J gene is TRBJ2-7, the V gene TRBV7-2, with D perhaps matching TRBD2 (6 bases). Germline lookup yields CDR1 SGHTA and CDR2 FQGNSA. The CDR3 is 18 residues long. The ends were cut back, 4 bases at V and 3 bases at J, with 25 bases in the middle.